A selection of T cell receptor beta chains follows, all from one sample in a study of T cells in Graves' hyperthyroidism and ophthalmopathy. TCRdb re-analysed the multiplex PCR reads in MiXCR, keeping a single row per CDR3 protein. The sample lists 250,000 or so distinct CDR3 sequences, about 15% occurring once. The specimen sequenced was blood. These receptors originate from a woman aged 45-65 years with Graves' hyperthyroidism that later progressed to Graves' ophthalmopathy. Each CDR3 is given with its conserved first and last residue. A D gene is named only where the DNA matches it firmly. For some rows the clone size is stated as once, few or many, or as a class when expanded; others skip it.

j_gene,abundance,d_gene,v_gene,CDR3aa,CDR3nt
TRBJ1-1,many,-,TRBV3-1,CASSHPGWSPGSAFF,TGTGCCAGCAGCCATCCGGGGTGGAGTCCCGGATCTGCTTTCTTT
TRBJ2-5,many,-,TRBV2,CASSDPGVETQYF,TGTGCCAGCAGTGACCCAGGGGTGGAGACCCAGTACTTC
TRBJ1-4,many,TRBD1,TRBV28,CASRTGTVNEKLFF,TGTGCCAGCAGAACCGGGACAGTTAATGAAAAACTGTTTTTT
TRBJ2-7,many,-,TRBV5-1,CASSLLTDYEQYF,TGCGCCAGCAGCTTACTGACTGACTACGAGCAGTACTTC
TRBJ2-7,many,TRBD2,TRBV27,CASSLPRTSGRYEQYF,TGTGCCAGCAGTTTACCTCGGACTAGCGGGAGGTACGAGCAGTACTTC
TRBJ2-3,many,-,TRBV4-2,CASSQGGSGGRDTQYF,TGTGCCAGCAGCCAAGGAGGGTCTGGAGGGAGAGATACGCAGTATTTT
TRBJ2-1,many,TRBD2,TRBV28,CASTSFRGLAGVNEQFF,TGTGCCAGCACCAGTTTCCGGGGACTAGCGGGAGTGAATGAGCAGTTCTTC
TRBJ2-7,-,TRBD2,TRBV13,CASSSLRLAGLLGEQYF,TGTGCCAGCAGTTCCCTGAGATTAGCGGGACTACTAGGCGAGCAGTACTTC
TRBJ2-1,many,-,TRBV29-1,CSVEDLEAADYNEQFF,TGCAGCGTTGAAGATCTTGAGGCAGCAGACTACAATGAGCAGTTCTTC
TRBJ1-2,many,-,TRBV6-1,CASSRSGVGGYTF,TGTGCCAGCAGCCGGTCAGGGGTTGGAGGCTACACCTTC
TRBJ2-7,few,TRBD2,TRBV20-1,CSARDRLGLAGSNNYEQYF,TGCAGTGCTAGAGACCGCTTGGGACTAGCGGGATCGAACAACTACGAGCAGTACTTC
TRBJ1-1,many,-,TRBV10-3,CAISEPRWPMNTEAFF,TGTGCCATCAGTGAGCCCCGGTGGCCCATGAACACTGAAGCTTTCTTT
TRBJ2-3,many,TRBD2,TRBV29-1,CSVASSGRTLTDTQYF,TGCAGCGTTGCCTCTAGCGGGAGGACCCTCACAGATACGCAGTATTTT
TRBJ2-1,-,TRBD2,TRBV20-1,CSASGQGAGLAGGVYNEQFF,TGCAGTGCTAGTGGACAGGGTGCAGGACTAGCGGGAGGGGTATACAATGAGCAGTTCTTC
TRBJ2-2,many,TRBD2,TRBV6-2/TRBV6-3,CASKNLLAAANTGELFF,TGTGCCAGCAAAAATTTGCTAGCGGCCGCGAACACCGGGGAGCTGTTTTTT
TRBJ1-2,many,-,TRBV15,CATSFSTVYGYTF,TGTGCCACCAGCTTCTCGACAGTCTATGGCTACACCTTC
TRBJ2-2,-,-,TRBV19,CASSIGRGTGELFF,TGTGCCAGTAGTATCGGTCGGGGAACCGGGGAGCTGTTTTTT
TRBJ1-2,-,-,TRBV27,CASSLHRGVYGYTF,TGTGCCAGCAGTTTACACCGGGGCGTCTATGGCTACACCTTC
TRBJ1-2,many,-,TRBV24-1,CATSEGAIHDYGYTF,TGTGCCACCAGTGAGGGGGCTATTCACGACTATGGCTACACCTTC
TRBJ2-1,-,TRBD2,TRBV24-1,CATSDSSGSWFHNEQFF,TGTGCCACCAGTGATTCTAGCGGGAGTTGGTTCCACAATGAGCAGTTCTTC
TRBJ2-7,many,TRBD1,TRBV29-1,CSVGPGQASYEQYF,TGCAGCGTTGGACCGGGACAGGCCAGCTACGAGCAGTACTTC
TRBJ2-2,many,TRBD2,TRBV20-1,CSAALRGGGTGELFF,TGCAGTGCTGCCCTTCGGGGGGGGGGAACCGGGGAGCTGTTTTTT
TRBJ1-2,many,TRBD1,TRBV30,CAWTGTGGWANYGYTF,TGTGCCTGGACCGGGACAGGGGGCTGGGCTAACTATGGCTACACCTTC
TRBJ2-5,many,-,TRBV3-1,CASSQDKGLWLETQYF,TGTGCCAGCAGCCAAGATAAGGGGTTATGGTTGGAGACCCAGTACTTC
TRBJ1-1,-,-,TRBV18,CASSPTATEYEAFF,TGTGCCAGCTCACCAACTGCAACCGAGTATGAAGCTTTCTTT
TRBJ2-5,many,-,TRBV20-1,CSARSLRGRPGETQYF,TGCAGTGCTAGATCCCTCAGGGGGAGGCCCGGAGAGACCCAGTACTTC
TRBJ1-1,many,-,TRBV19,CASSPFGPLDMNTEAFF,TGTGCCAGTAGTCCCTTTGGCCCATTGGACATGAACACTGAAGCTTTCTTT
TRBJ2-3,-,TRBD2,TRBV20-1,CSARLAGGSNTQYF,TGCAGTGCTAGACTAGCGGGAGGGAGCAATACGCAGTATTTT
TRBJ1-6,few,-,TRBV27,CASSLAAANSPLHF,TGTGCCAGCAGTTTAGCTGCCGCTAATTCACCCCTCCACTTT
TRBJ1-1,-,-,TRBV29-1,CSVAISGTEAFF,TGCAGCGTTGCTATTTCTGGGACTGAAGCTTTCTTT
TRBJ2-4,few,-,TRBV20-1,CSARRTALAKNIQYF,TGCAGTGCTAGGAGGACAGCATTAGCCAAAAACATTCAGTACTTC
TRBJ2-7,many,TRBD2,TRBV28,CASSSGGRAREQYF,TGTGCCAGCAGTTCCGGCGGGAGGGCTCGCGAGCAGTACTTC
TRBJ2-7,-,-,TRBV20-1,CSARDPSVPAYEQYF,TGCAGTGCTAGAGACCCTAGCGTCCCCGCCTACGAGCAGTACTTC
TRBJ1-5,-,-,TRBV20-1,CRVTTGRQPQHF,TGCAGGGTTACAACCGGGCGACAGCCCCAGCATTTT
TRBJ1-3,-,-,TRBV5-1,CASSPGWGPGNTIYF,TGCGCCAGCAGCCCAGGATGGGGGCCCGGAAACACCATATATTTT
TRBJ2-2,many,-,TRBV18,CASSSSTGELFF,TGTGCCAGCTCATCAAGCACCGGGGAGCTGTTTTTT
TRBJ2-7,-,-,TRBV24-1,CATSDYRWKRMEQYF,TGTGCCACCAGTGATTATAGATGGAAACGTATGGAGCAGTACTTC
TRBJ2-1,many,-,TRBV28,CASSLSGTSYNEQFF,TGTGCCAGCAGTTTGTCTGGAACCTCCTACAATGAGCAGTTCTTC
TRBJ2-5,-,TRBD2,TRBV3-1,CASSHPQGTGGGRTTQYF,TGTGCCAGCAGCCATCCCCAGGGAACGGGAGGGGGTAGGACGACCCAGTACTTC
TRBJ1-5,few,TRBD1,TRBV7-8,CTSRTGPNQPQHF,TGTACCAGCAGGACAGGGCCAAATCAGCCCCAGCATTTT
TRBJ2-3,few,-,TRBV20-1,CSARQISTDTQYF,TGCAGTGCTAGACAGATTAGCACAGATACGCAGTATTTT
TRBJ2-1,many,TRBD2,TRBV20-1,CSAMGLAGGLSGYNEQFF,TGCAGTGCTATGGGACTAGCGGGGGGGCTGTCGGGTTACAATGAGCAGTTCTTC
TRBJ2-7,many,-,TRBV12-3/TRBV12-4,CASSFNRVYEQYF,TGTGCCAGCAGTTTTAACAGGGTCTACGAGCAGTACTTC
TRBJ1-4,many,-,TRBV12-3/TRBV12-4,CASSSLSLGTDNEKLFF,TGTGCCAGCAGTTCCCTTAGTCTCGGGACGGATAATGAAAAACTGTTTTTT
TRBJ2-1,many,TRBD2,TRBV2,CASSDLGLAGYNEQFF,TGTGCCAGCAGTGACCTGGGTTTAGCGGGCTACAATGAGCAGTTCTTC
TRBJ1-1,-,-,TRBV20-1,CSAPRRSTVAFF,TGCAGTGCTCCTCGGAGGAGCACTGTAGCTTTCTTT
TRBJ2-7,-,TRBD2,TRBV2,CASSAGGNYEQYF,TGTGCCAGCAGTGCGGGGGGGAACTACGAGCAGTACTTC